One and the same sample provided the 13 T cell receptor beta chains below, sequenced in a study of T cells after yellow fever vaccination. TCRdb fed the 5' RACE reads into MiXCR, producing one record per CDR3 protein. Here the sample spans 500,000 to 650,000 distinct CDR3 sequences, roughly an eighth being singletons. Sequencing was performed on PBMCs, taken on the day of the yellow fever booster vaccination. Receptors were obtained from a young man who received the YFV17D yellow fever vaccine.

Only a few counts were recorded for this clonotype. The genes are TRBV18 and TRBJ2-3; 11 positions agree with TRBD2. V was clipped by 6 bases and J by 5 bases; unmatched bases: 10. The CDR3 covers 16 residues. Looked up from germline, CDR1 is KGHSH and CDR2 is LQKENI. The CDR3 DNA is TGTGCCAGCTCTCGATTAGCGGGAGGGCCCGGAGATACGCAGTATTTT. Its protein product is CASSRLAGGPGDTQYF. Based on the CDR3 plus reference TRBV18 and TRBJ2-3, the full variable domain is NAGVMQNPRHLVRRRGQEARLRCSPMKGHSHVYWYRQLPEEGLKFMVYLQKENIIDESGMPKERFSAEFPKEGPSILRIQQVVRGDSAAYFCASSRLAGGPGDTQYFGPGTRLTVL.

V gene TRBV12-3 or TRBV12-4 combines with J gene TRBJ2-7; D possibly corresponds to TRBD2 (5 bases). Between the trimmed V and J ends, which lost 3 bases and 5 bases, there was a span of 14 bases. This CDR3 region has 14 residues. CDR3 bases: TGTGCCAGCAGTTTCGCTCCCCTCGGGGACGAGCAGTACTTC. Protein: CASSFAPLGDEQYF.

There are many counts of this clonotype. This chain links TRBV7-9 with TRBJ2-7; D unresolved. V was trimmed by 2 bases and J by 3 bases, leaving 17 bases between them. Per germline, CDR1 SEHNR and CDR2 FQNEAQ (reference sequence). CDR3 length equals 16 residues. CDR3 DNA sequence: TGTGCCAGCAGCTTAATCAGTGTTTCTTCCTACTACGAGCAGTACTTC. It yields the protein CASSLISVSSYYEQYF.

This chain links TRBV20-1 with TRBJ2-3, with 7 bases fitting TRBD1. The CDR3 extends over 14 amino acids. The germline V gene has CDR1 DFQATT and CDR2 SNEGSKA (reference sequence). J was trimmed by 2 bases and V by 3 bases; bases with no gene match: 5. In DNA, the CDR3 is TGCAGTGCTAGCAAGGGGGCCTCCACAGATACGCAGTATTTT. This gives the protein CSASKGASTDTQYF.

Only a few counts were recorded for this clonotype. The CDR3 sequence is CASRSIAGRWETQYF. In DNA, the CDR3 is TGTGCCAGCAGATCCATAGCGGGCCGATGGGAGACCCAGTACTTC. The chain carries TRBV12-3 or TRBV12-4 and TRBJ2-5, with 7 positions matching TRBD2. The J segment lost 5 bases and the V segment lost 6 bases, leaving 12 bases of the junction unmatched. The CDR3 has 15 amino acids.

The CDR3 DNA reads as TGTGCCAGCAGCCCCCCCCTGGCGCAGCAGTACTTC. Translation gives CASSPPLAQQYF. The V call is TRBV5-5, the J call TRBJ2-7; no reliable D call. Germline CDR1 is SGHKS and CDR2 is YYEKEE (reference sequence). Trimming pared 4 bases from V and 8 bases from J, leaving 13 bases between. This CDR3 comprises 12 residues.

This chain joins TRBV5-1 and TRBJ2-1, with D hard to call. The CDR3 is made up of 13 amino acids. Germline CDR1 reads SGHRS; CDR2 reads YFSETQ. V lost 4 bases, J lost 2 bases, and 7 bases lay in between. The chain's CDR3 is CASSPETYNEQFF. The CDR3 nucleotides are TGCGCCAGCAGCCCAGAAACCTACAATGAGCAGTTCTTC. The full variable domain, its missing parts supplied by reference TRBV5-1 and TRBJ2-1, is KAGVTQTPRYLIKTRGQQVTLSCSPISGHRSVSWYQQTPGQGLQFLFEYFSETQRNKGNFPGRFSGRQFSNSRSEMNVSTLELGDSALYLCASSPETYNEQFFGPGTRLTVL.

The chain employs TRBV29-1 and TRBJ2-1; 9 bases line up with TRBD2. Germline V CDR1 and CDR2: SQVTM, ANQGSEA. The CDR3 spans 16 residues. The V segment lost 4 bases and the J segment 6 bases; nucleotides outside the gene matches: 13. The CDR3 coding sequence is TGCAGCGTTGGGGAATTAGCGGGAGAGTGGTTCAATGAGCAGTTCTTC. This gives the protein CSVGELAGEWFNEQFF.

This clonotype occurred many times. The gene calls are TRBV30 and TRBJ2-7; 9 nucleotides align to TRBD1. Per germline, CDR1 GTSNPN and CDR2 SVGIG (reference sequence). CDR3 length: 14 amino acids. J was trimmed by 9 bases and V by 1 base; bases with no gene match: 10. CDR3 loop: CAWSAGTGPPRQYF. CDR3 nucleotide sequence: TGTGCCTGGAGTGCCGGGACAGGGCCCCCTAGGCAGTACTTC.

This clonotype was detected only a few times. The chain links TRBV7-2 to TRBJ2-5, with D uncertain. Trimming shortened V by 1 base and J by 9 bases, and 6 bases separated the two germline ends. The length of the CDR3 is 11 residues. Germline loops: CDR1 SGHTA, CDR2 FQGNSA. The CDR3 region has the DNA TGTGCCAGCAGCTTAGTCTCGGCCCAGTACTTC. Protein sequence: CASSLVSAQYF.

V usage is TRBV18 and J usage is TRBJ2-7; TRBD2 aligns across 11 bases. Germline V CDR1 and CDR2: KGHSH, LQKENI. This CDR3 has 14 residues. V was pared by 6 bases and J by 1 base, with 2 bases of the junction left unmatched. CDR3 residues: CASSTSGKSYEQYF. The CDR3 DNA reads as TGTGCCAGCTCGACTAGCGGGAAATCCTACGAGCAGTACTTC.

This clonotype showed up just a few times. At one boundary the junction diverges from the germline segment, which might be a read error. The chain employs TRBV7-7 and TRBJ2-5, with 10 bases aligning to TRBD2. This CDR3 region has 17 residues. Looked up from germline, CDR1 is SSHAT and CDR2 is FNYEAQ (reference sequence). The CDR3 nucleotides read TGTGCTAGCAGCCAGGGGGTTTCGAGCGGGAGGGGAGAGACCCAGTACTTC. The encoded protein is CASSQGVSSGRGETQYF.

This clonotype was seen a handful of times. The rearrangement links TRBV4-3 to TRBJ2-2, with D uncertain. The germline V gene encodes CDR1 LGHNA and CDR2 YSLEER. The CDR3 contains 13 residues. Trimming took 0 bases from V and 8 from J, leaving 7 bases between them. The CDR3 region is CASSQDYAGELFF. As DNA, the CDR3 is TGCGCCAGCAGCCAAGATTACGCGGGGGAGCTGTTTTTT.